This T cell receptor beta chain originates from a study of CD8 T cells in ankylosing spondylitis. Broader study findings: Clones tied to disease were said to be significantly enriched in matched ankylosing spondylitis synovial fluid. CD8+ disease-linked clones were present at relatively low frequencies in blood. Past research had described some motif variants in reactive arthritis synovial fluid and blood. Several highly homologous variants formed a TCR beta motif that appeared characteristic of ankylosing spondylitis blood.

Germline V gene data show CDR1 as SGHVS and CDR2 as FQNEAQ. V was clipped by 7 bases and J by 4 bases, with 13 bases between them. The CDR3 consists of 13 residues. This clonotype has a count of ten or more. Its antigen remains unidentified. TCRdb analysed the 5' RACE reads with MiXCR anew, one entry per CDR3 protein. The table lists about 500,000 distinct CDR3 sequences, 5.3% of them singletons. The chain uses TRBV7-8 and TRBJ1-2; D is uncertain. The TCR was taken from a male donor with ankylosing spondylitis. The material sequenced was blood, either unsorted or a sorted T cell fraction (not recorded which). The chain's CDR3 is CASTAGESYGYTF. The CDR3 DNA reads as TGTGCCAGCACCGCCGGGGAATCCTATGGCTACACCTTC.